The source of this T cell receptor (beta chain) is a study of T-cell memory formation after mild COVID-19. Trimming pared 6 bases from V and 6 bases from J, leaving 14 bases between. This CDR3 comprises 12 residues. Per germline, CDR1 SQVTM and CDR2 ANQGSEA. General observations from the study: For second-wave clones that peaked at day 37, SARS-CoV-2 specificity went unverified.

Of note for this clonotype: The target antigen is unknown.

TCRdb re-analysed the 5' RACE reads in MiXCR, keeping a single row per CDR3 protein. The sample comprises about 500,000 distinct CDR3 sequences, about a fifth of which are singletons, and approximately 12% rests with the top ten. This receptor was taken from an adult woman who had mild COVID-19 (a few samples of this study predate the infection). Cell type and time point are not known. Sequenced material: PBMCs or a T cell subset sorted from them (not recorded which). This rearrangement joins TRBV29-1 to TRBJ1-2; D not certain. The CDR3 DNA follows: TGCAGCGTGAATTTCGCTTCTAATGGCTACACCTTC. This codes for CSVNFASNGYTF. The full variable domain, in which reference TRBV29-1 and TRBJ1-2 provide the parts outside the CDR3, is SAVISQKPSRDICQRGTSLTIQCQVDSQVTMMFWYRQQPGQSLTLIATANQGSEATYESGFVIDKFPISRPNLTFSTLTVSNMSPEDSSIYLCSVNFASNGYTFGSGTRLTVV.